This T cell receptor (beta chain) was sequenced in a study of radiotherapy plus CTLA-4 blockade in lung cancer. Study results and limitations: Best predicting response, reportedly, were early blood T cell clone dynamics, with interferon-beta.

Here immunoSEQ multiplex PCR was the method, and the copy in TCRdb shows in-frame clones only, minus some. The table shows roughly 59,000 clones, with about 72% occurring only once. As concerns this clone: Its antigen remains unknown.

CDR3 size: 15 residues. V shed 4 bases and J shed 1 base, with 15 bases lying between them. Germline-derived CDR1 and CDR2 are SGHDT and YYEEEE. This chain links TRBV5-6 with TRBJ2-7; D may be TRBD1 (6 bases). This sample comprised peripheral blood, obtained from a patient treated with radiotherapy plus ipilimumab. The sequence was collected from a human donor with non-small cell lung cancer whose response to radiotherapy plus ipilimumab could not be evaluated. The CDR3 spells CASSPPDRPSYEQYF. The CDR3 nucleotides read TGTGCCAGCAGCCCTCCCGACAGGCCATCCTACGAGCAGTACTTC.